This is a list of T cell receptor beta chains from one sample in a study of T cell responses to AZD1222 COVID-19 vaccine. Assay: immunoSEQ multiplex PCR; the TCRdb copy retains only in-frame clones and omits some. This table has 15,000 to 20,000 clones, almost 85% appearing once. The sample was peripheral blood, taken 28 days after the second AZD1222 dose. The source of these receptors is an adult who received the AZD1222 COVID-19 vaccine. CDR3s leave out the opening cysteine and the closing phenylalanine or tryptophan.

cdr3_aa: ASRGTSAPEQY
v_call: TRBV2
j_call: TRBJ2-7

cdr3_aa: ASSFPGLAGAQNIQY
v_call: TRBV19
j_call: TRBJ2-4

cdr3_aa: ASWDRGYTGELF
v_call: TRBV5-1
j_call: TRBJ2-2

cdr3_aa: ASSYHGEGTEAF
v_call: TRBV6-6
j_call: TRBJ1-1

cdr3_aa: ASRFDSGLNTEAF
v_call: TRBV18
j_call: TRBJ1-1

cdr3_aa: ATSRERARVPGELF
v_call: TRBV15
j_call: TRBJ2-2

cdr3_aa: ASSLEVGSGGTYEQY
v_call: TRBV11-2
j_call: TRBJ2-7

cdr3_aa: ASSKPAGGSYEQY
v_call: TRBV28
j_call: TRBJ2-7

cdr3_aa: ASSLSWDSYGYT
v_call: TRBV28
j_call: TRBJ1-2

cdr3_aa: ASSERRQWAGRQF
v_call: TRBV6-5
j_call: TRBJ2-1

cdr3_aa: ASSLELSLLGQAEGNTIY
v_call: TRBV11-2
j_call: TRBJ1-3

cdr3_aa: ASSLVPGEQY
v_call: TRBV11-2
j_call: TRBJ2-7

cdr3_aa: ASSYPGGGETQY
v_call: TRBV6-5
j_call: TRBJ2-5

cdr3_aa: AWSREGSSNQPQH
v_call: TRBV30
j_call: TRBJ1-5

cdr3_aa: ASSLVVGQGILVSTDTQY
v_call: TRBV11-3
j_call: TRBJ2-3

cdr3_aa: ASSLAPGVTYEQY
v_call: TRBV5-1
j_call: TRBJ2-7

cdr3_aa: ASSLGQAPNYEQY
v_call: TRBV11-2
j_call: TRBJ2-7

cdr3_aa: ASSTDRLSGNTIY
v_call: TRBV27
j_call: TRBJ1-3

cdr3_aa: AARGTDQETQY
v_call: TRBV7-9
j_call: TRBJ2-5

cdr3_aa: ASSPLGEGSSYNEQF
v_call: TRBV4-3
j_call: TRBJ2-1

cdr3_aa: ASSSQETQY
v_call: TRBV12-3/TRBV12-4
j_call: TRBJ2-5

cdr3_aa: ASSLGREQY
v_call: TRBV11-3
j_call: TRBJ2-7

cdr3_aa: ASSLGRGTSGIGVSY
v_call: TRBV7-2
j_call: TRBJ2-3

cdr3_aa: ASSDTGGVGRDNEQF
v_call: TRBV6-1
j_call: TRBJ2-1

cdr3_aa: ASSYGEGFGNYGYT
v_call: TRBV6-5
j_call: TRBJ1-2

cdr3_aa: ASRGGGPGSYNEQF
v_call: TRBV28
j_call: TRBJ2-1

cdr3_aa: ASSPDRLFTGELF
v_call: TRBV7-9
j_call: TRBJ2-2

cdr3_aa: ASSPISGTPEQY
v_call: TRBV28
j_call: TRBJ2-7

cdr3_aa: ASSRQDNQPQH
v_call: TRBV12-3/TRBV12-4
j_call: TRBJ1-5

cdr3_aa: ASSLASAGGGGYT
v_call: TRBV7-2
j_call: TRBJ1-2

cdr3_aa: VSSDRGGANTGELF
v_call: TRBV6-1
j_call: TRBJ2-2

cdr3_aa: ASSMDRGDTGELF
v_call: TRBV11-3
j_call: TRBJ2-2

cdr3_aa: ASSGSYNQPQH
v_call: TRBV6-4
j_call: TRBJ1-5

cdr3_aa: ASNSGSDEKLF
v_call: TRBV4-1
j_call: TRBJ1-4

cdr3_aa: ASSLVGLENTEAF
v_call: TRBV7-2
j_call: TRBJ1-1

cdr3_aa: ASSPGGGELNTEAF
v_call: TRBV28
j_call: TRBJ1-1